This T cell receptor beta chain originates from a study of blood T cell repertoires in COVID-19. Method: immunoSEQ multiplex PCR; TCRdb's copy keeps in-frame clones and lacks some. The sample shows around 200,000 clones, about 81% of them seen only once. CDR3 length equals 12 residues. Trimming shortened V by 2 bases and J by 9 bases, and 7 bases separated the two germline ends. Germline loops: CDR1 SNHLY, CDR2 FYNNEI. Specimen: peripheral blood. V is TRBV2 and J is TRBJ1-4; perhaps TRBD1 as D (5 bases). The TCR sequence derives from a man aged 25-45 years with active or convalescent COVID-19. The CDR3: CASSETDKKLFF. The CDR3 coding sequence is TGTGCCAGCAGTGAAACGGACAAAAAACTGTTTTTT.